What follows are 4 T cell receptor beta chains derived from one specimen sequenced in a study of early T cells in non-severe SARS-CoV-2 infection. MiXCR, run by TCRdb on the 5' RACE reads, gives a single entry per CDR3 protein. The data hold roughly 92,000 distinct CDR3 sequences, with roughly 12% observed a single time. This specimen was whole blood, taken at baseline. The receptor source for this set is an adult who was a healthcare worker with PCR-confirmed SARS-CoV-2 infection or an uninfected control (not recorded which).

This clonotype was recorded once. This chain uses TRBV5-1 with TRBJ2-3; 8 positions match TRBD2. The V segment lost 4 bases and the J segment 2 bases; nucleotides outside the gene matches: 3. Germline assignment: CDR1 SGHRS and CDR2 YFSETQ. The CDR3 consists of 14 residues. Written as DNA, the CDR3 is TGCGCCAGCAGCATTAGCGGGGACACAGATACGCAGTATTTT. Translated, it gives CASSISGDTDTQYF. The complete variable domain, with remaining parts taken from reference TRBV5-1 and TRBJ2-3, reads KAGVTQTPRYLIKTRGQQVTLSCSPISGHRSVSWYQQTPGQGLQFLFEYFSETQRNKGNFPGRFSGRQFSNSRSEMNVSTLELGDSALYLCASSISGDTDTQYFGPGTRLTVL.

This clonotype occurred many times. The genes are TRBV28 and TRBJ1-2; weak D call: TRBD1 (5 bases). Germline loops: CDR1 MDHEN, CDR2 SYDVKM. This CDR3 is built from 15 residues. Trimming shortened V by 3 bases and J by 8 bases, and 19 bases separated the two germline ends. CDR3 in amino acids: CASSFRGPFILGYTF. CDR3 sequence (DNA): TGTGCCAGCAGTTTTAGGGGTCCCTTCATATTGGGCTACACCTTC.

This clonotype was seen a handful of times. The chain employs TRBV6-5 and TRBJ1-3, with D tentatively TRBD1 (6 bases). The CDR3 totals 14 residues. The V gene's germline CDR1 is MNHEY and CDR2 SVGAGI. V was trimmed by 5 bases and J by 0 bases, leaving 8 bases between them. In DNA form, the CDR3 reads TGTGCCAGCAGTACAGGGAGCTCTGGAAACACCATATATTTT. The encoded protein is CASSTGSSGNTIYF.

The V gene is TRBV6-6, the J gene TRBJ2-5; no reliable D call. V was clipped by 0 bases and J by 4 bases, with 3 bases between them. Looked up from germline, CDR1 is MNHNY and CDR2 is SVGAGI (reference sequence). The CDR3 runs to 12 residues. The CDR3: CASSYSGETQYF. The CDR3 nucleotides are TGTGCCAGCAGTTACTCAGGAGAGACCCAGTACTTC.